The entry below describes one T cell receptor beta chain. This clone was seen a few times. No antigen is known for it. No base-level quality is on record; no much larger clone is a single base apart. Samples from volunteer blood donors who had recovered from COVID-19 were contributed by a second Seattle source. Each collaborating institution followed its own protocols to collect whole blood in K2EDTA tubes. For TCRbeta analysis, collaborators shipped samples as frozen whole blood, isolated PBMCs, or DNA extracted from either of those sample types. These data belong to a study of blood T cell repertoires in COVID-19 (TCRdb year 2020). With respect to the entire study: Samples from collaborators originated in the United States, Italy and Spain and spanned both the acute and convalescent phases of COVID-19. The material from the prospective study consisted of cDNA or gDNA derived from T cells, B-cell-depleted T cells, or PBMCs. Deeply sampled blood TCRbeta repertoires from subjects exposed to, actively infected with, or recovered from COVID-19 were included in the dataset. A freely available public database, intended as a resource for researchers studying the immune response to SARS-CoV-2, is where the repertoires were released. The samples were drawn from the first 160 participants of the ongoing ImmuneRACE study and from under 1,500 subjects provided by 6 global collaborators. The sample metadata nearly always contained a de-identified subject ID, COVID-19 status, age in years and sex. Where HLA class I and class II types were available, the types were taken from metadata supplied by the sample provider, not from assay-based typing.

TCRbeta CDR3 regions were amplified from genomic DNA by means of the immunoSEQ Assay, a bias-controlled multiplex PCR. From the authors' description of their analysis: The number of nucleated cells in each sample was estimated from the amplification of reference gene primers within the assay. To quantify the absolute abundance of each unique TCRbeta CDR3 rearrangement, sequence reads were collapsed and filtered. For each sample, productive Simpson clonality was calculated as the square root of Simpson's diversity index across productive rearrangements. TCRdb's version of the immuneACCESS table is confined to in-frame rearrangements and falls short of the full clone set. An unresolved V gene accounts for under half of the shortfall where checked; the remainder is of unknown origin. That table supplies the V and J calls and clone size; D and trimming were determined from the DNA. The sample includes about 280,000 clones, with 89% observed a single time. The ten largest clones take up 0.85% to 1% of the sample.

Counted from cysteine to phenylalanine, this CDR3 has 12 amino acids. The CDR3 DNA has 36 bases and is translated from base 1. The V end loses 7 bases and the J end loses 8 bases, and a stretch of 14 bases separates them. According to the germline V gene (reference sequence), CDR1 reads LNHDA and CDR2 reads SQIVND. Overall study outcomes, separate from this receptor: The quantity of clinical and demographic metadata differed by source and by participant and was supplied without curation.

Sequencing used peripheral blood. The rearrangement joined TRBV19 to TRBJ1-1, with the D gene too uncertain to name. This TCR derives from a woman between 35 and 50 years old who had recovered from COVID-19. The nucleotide sequence reads as follows: TGTGCCAGTATTGGGTCGGGAGACGAAGCTTTCTTT. Its translation is CASIGSGDEAFF.